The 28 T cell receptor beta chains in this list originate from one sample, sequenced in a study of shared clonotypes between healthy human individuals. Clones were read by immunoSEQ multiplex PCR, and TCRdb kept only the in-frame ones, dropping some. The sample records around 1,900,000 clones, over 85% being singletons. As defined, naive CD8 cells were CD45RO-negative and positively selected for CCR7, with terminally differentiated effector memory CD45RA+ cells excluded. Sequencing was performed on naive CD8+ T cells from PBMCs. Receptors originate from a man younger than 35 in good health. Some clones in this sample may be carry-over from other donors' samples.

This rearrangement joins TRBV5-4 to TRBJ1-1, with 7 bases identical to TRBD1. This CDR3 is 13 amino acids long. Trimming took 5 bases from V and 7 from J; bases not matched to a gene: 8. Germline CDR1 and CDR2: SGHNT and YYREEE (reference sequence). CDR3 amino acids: CASSYDRAGEAFF. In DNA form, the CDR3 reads TGTGCCAGCAGTTACGACAGGGCGGGTGAAGCTTTCTTT.

CDR3 coding DNA: TGCGCCAGCAGCCACTCGGACTCCGGAACCAATGAGCAGTTCTTC. Its translation: CASSHSDSGTNEQFF. The chain has TRBV4-3 and TRBJ2-1; a weak D match, TRBD2 (5 bases). This CDR3 comprises 15 residues. CDR1 and CDR2 from the germline V gene are LGHNA and YSLEER. Trimming removed 3 bases from V and 6 bases from J, with 15 bases in between.

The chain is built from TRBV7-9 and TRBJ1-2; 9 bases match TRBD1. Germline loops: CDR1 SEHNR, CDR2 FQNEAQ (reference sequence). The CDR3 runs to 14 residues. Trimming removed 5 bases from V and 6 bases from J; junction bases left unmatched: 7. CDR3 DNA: TGTGCCAGCAGCCAACTGGACAGGGGTGATGGCTACACCTTC. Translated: CASSQLDRGDGYTF. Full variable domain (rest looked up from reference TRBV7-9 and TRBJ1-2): DTGVSQNPRHKITKRGQNVTFRCDPISEHNRLYWYRQTLGQGPEFLTYFQNEAQLEKSRLLSDRFSAERPKGSFSTLEIQRTEQGDSAMYLCASSQLDRGDGYTFGSGTRLTVV.

The CDR3 is CASSPRGGEYFAGELFF. The CDR3 DNA reads TGCGCCAGCAGCCCCCGTGGGGGGGAATATTTCGCCGGGGAGCTGTTTTTT. The genes are TRBV4-1 and TRBJ2-2; TRBD2 matches at 7 bases. The V gene's germline CDR1 is MGHRA and CDR2 YSYEKL. The CDR3 is 17 amino acids. V shed 4 bases, J shed 6 bases, and the junction held 14 bases outside the gene matches.

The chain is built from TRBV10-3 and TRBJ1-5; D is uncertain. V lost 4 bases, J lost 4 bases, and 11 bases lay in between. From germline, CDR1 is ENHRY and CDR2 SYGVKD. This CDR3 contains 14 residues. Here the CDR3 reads CAISGSGRNQPQHF. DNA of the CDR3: TGTGCCATCAGTGGATCCGGGAGAAATCAGCCCCAGCATTTT.

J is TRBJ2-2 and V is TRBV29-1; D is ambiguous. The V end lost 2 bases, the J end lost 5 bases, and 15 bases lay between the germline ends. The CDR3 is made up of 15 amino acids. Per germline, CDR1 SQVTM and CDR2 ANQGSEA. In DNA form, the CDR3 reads TGCAGCGTTGAATTCCGATACCCTAATACCGGGGAGCTGTTTTTT. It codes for CSVEFRYPNTGELFF.

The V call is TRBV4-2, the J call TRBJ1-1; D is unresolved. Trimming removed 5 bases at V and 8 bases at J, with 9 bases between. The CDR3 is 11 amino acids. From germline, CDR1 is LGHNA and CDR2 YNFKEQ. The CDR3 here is CASSLGLEAFF. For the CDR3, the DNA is TGTGCCAGCAGCTTAGGGTTAGAAGCTTTCTTT.

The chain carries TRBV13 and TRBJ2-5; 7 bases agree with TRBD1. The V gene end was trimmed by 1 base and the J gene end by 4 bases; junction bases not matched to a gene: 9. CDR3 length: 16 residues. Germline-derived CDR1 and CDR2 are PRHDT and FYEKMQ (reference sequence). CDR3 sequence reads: CASSLAGQLDVETQYF. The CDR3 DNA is TGTGCCAGCAGCTTAGCGGGACAGCTTGATGTAGAGACCCAGTACTTC. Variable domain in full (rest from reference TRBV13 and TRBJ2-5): AAGVIQSPRHLIKEKRETATLKCYPIPRHDTVYWYQQGPGQDPQFLISFYEKMQSDKGSIPDRFSAQQFSDYHSELNMSSLELGDSALYFCASSLAGQLDVETQYFGPGTRLLVL.

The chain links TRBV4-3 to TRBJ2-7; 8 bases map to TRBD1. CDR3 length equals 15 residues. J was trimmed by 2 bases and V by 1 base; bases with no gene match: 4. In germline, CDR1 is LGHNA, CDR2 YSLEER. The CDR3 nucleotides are TGCGCCAGCAGCCAAGGGGTACAGGGGGCCTACGAGCAGTACTTC. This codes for CASSQGVQGAYEQYF.

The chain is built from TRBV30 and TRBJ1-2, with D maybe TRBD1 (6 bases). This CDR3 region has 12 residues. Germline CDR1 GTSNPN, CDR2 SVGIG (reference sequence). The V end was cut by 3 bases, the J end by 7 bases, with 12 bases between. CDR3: CAWRGNRVGYTF. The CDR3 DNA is TGTGCCTGGAGGGGTAACAGGGTTGGCTACACCTTC.

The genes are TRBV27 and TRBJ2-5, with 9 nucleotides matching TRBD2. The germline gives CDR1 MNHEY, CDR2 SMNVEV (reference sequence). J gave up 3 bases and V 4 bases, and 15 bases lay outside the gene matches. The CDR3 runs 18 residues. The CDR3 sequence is CASSSRLAAFGGEETQYF. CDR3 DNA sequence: TGTGCCAGCAGTTCTCGACTAGCGGCCTTCGGCGGGGAAGAGACCCAGTACTTC.

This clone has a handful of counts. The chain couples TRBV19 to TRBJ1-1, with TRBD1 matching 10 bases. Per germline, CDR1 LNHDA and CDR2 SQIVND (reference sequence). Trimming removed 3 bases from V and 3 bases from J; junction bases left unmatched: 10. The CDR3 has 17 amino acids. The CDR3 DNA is TGTGCCAGTAGTATCTCAGGGGCCGGGACAGGGGACACTGAAGCTTTCTTT. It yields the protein CASSISGAGTGDTEAFF.

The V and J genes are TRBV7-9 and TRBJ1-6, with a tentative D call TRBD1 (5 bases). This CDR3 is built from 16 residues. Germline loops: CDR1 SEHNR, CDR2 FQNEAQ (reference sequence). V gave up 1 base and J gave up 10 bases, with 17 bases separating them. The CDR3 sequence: CASSLVDMAGRSPLHF. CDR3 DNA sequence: TGTGCCAGCAGCTTAGTTGATATGGCAGGGCGGTCACCCCTCCACTTT.

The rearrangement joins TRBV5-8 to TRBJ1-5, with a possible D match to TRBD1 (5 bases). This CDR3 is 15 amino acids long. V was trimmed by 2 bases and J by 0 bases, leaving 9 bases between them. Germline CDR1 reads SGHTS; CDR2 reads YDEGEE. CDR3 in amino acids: CASSLGVASNQPQHF. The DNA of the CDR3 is TGTGCCAGCAGCTTAGGGGTGGCTAGCAATCAGCCCCAGCATTTT.

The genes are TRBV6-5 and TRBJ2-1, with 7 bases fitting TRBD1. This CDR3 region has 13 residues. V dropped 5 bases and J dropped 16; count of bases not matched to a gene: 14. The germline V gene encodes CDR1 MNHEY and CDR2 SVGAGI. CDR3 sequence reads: CASSNLLDRVGFF. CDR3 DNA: TGTGCCAGCAGTAACCTATTAGACAGGGTCGGCTTCTTC.

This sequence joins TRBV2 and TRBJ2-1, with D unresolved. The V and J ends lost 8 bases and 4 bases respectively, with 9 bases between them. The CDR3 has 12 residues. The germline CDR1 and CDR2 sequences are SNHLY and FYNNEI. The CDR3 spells CASLMAYNEQFF. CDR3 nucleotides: TGTGCCAGCTTAATGGCTTACAATGAGCAGTTCTTC.

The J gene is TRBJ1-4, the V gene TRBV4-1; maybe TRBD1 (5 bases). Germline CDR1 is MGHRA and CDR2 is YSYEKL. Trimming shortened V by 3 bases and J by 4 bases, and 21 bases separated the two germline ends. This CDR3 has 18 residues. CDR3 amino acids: CASSQSLSVWGVNEKLFF. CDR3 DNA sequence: TGCGCCAGCAGCCAGAGCTTATCAGTCTGGGGGGTTAATGAAAAACTGTTTTTT.

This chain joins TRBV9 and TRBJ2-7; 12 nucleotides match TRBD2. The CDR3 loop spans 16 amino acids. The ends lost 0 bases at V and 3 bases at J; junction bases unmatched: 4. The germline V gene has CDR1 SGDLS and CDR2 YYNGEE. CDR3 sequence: CASSVDGLAGIYEQYF. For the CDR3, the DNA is TGTGCCAGCAGCGTAGATGGACTAGCGGGAATCTACGAGCAGTACTTC.

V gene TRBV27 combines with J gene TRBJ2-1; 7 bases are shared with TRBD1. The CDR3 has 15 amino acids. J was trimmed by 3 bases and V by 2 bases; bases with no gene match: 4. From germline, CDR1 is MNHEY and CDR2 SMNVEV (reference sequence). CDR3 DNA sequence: TGTGCCAGCAGTTTACGGGACAGCTTCTACAATGAGCAGTTCTTC. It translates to CASSLRDSFYNEQFF.

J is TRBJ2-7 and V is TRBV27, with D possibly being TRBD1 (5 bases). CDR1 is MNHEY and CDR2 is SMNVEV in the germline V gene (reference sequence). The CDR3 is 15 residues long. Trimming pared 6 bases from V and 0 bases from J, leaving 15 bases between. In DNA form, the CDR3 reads TGTGCCAGCAGGAAGAAGACAGTTAGCTCCTACGAGCAGTACTTC. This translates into CASRKKTVSSYEQYF.

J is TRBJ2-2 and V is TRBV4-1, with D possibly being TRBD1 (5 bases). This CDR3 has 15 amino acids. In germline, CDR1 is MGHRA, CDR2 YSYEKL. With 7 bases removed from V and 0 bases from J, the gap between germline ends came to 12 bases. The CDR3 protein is CASTHRSTNTGELFF. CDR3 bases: TGCGCCAGCACCCACAGGAGTACGAACACCGGGGAGCTGTTTTTT.

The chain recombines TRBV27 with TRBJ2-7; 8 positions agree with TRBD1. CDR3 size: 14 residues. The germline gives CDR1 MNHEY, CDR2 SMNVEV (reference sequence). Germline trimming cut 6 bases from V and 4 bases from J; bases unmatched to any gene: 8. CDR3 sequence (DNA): TGTGCCAGCAGCTTTGGGACAGGACATTACGAGCAGTACTTC. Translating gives CASSFGTGHYEQYF.

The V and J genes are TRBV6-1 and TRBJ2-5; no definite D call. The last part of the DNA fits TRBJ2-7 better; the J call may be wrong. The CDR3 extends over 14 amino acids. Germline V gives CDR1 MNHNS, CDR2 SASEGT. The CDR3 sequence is CASRPMGFSHEQYF. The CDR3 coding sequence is TGTGCCAGCAGACCTATGGGGTTTTCCCACGAGCAGTACTTC.

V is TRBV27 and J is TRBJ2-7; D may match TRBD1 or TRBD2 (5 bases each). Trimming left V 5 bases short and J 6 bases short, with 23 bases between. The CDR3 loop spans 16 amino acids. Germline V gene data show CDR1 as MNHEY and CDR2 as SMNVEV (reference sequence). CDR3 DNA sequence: TGTGCCAGCAGTCCACAAACCCGGGACGCCGCTAGCGAGCAGTACTTC. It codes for CASSPQTRDAASEQYF.

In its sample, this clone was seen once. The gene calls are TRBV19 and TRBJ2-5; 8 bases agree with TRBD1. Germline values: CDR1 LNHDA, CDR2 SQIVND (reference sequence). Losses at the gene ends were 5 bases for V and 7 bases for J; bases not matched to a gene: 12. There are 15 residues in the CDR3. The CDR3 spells CASSLRTGSLWTQYF. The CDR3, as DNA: TGTGCCAGTAGTCTCAGGACAGGGTCCCTGTGGACCCAGTACTTC.

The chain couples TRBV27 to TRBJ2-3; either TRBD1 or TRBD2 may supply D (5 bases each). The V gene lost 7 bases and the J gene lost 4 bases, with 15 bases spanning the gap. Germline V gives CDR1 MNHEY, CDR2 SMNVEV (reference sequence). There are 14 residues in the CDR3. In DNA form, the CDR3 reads TGTGCCAGCATTGCCAGGGACCACGCAGATACGCAGTATTTT. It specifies CASIARDHADTQYF.

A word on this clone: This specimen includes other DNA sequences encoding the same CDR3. The CDR3 sequence: CASSYGGLNTEAFF. CDR3 coding DNA: TGTGCCAGCAGTTACGGCGGACTGAACACTGAAGCTTTCTTT. The chain couples TRBV6-5 to TRBJ1-1; D not certain. Trimming shortened V by 2 bases and J by 0 bases, and 7 bases separated the two germline ends. Germline loops: CDR1 MNHEY, CDR2 SVGAGI. This CDR3 region has 14 residues.

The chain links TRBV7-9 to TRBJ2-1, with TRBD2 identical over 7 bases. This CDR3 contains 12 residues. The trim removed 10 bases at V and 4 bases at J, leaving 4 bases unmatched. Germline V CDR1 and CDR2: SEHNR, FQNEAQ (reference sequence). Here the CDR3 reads CATGGLYNEQFF. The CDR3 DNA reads TGTGCCACCGGGGGACTATACAATGAGCAGTTCTTC.